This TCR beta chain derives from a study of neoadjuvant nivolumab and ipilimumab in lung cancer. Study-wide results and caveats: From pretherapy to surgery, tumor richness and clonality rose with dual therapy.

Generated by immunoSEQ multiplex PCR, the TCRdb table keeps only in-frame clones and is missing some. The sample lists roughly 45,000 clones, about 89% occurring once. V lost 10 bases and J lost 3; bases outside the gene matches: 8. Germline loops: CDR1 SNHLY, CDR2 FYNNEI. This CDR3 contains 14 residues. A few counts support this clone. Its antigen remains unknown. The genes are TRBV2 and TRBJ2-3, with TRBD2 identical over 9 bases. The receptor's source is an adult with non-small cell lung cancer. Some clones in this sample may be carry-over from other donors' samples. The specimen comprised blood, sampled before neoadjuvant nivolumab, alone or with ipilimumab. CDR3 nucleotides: TGTGCCACCTTAGCGGGAGAGGGGACAGATACGCAGTATTTT. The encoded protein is CATLAGEGTDTQYF.